This entry concerns a single T cell receptor beta chain. What it recognizes is unknown. The data were produced by immunoSEQ multiplex PCR, yet TCRdb's version contains in-frame clones alone and is incomplete. There are approximately 100,000 clones in the sample; about 91% occur only once, and more than 2.5% lies in the top ten. The data are from a study of siplizumab effects on memory and regulatory T cells. Points from the study as a whole: Treatment with siplizumab left mappable alloreactive CD4+ clones averaging roughly 69% Treg-derived, compared with around 29% in controls. Some alloreactive sequences were traceable to unstimulated CD4+ memory cells, and siplizumab significantly reduced them.

Germline lookup yields CDR1 LGHNA and CDR2 YNFKEQ. V was shortened by 1 base and J by 2 bases, with 11 bases between the two germline ends. This CDR3 has 15 residues. The sequence was collected from a human donor in good health. Some clones in this sample may be carry-over from other donors' samples. The sample consisted of CD4+ T cells sorted from blood. The chain links TRBV4-2 to TRBJ1-2; D not resolved. CDR3 nucleotides: TGTGCCAGCAGCCAAGTGGAGGGTCAGAACTATGGCTACACCTTC. Its translation is CASSQVEGQNYGYTF.